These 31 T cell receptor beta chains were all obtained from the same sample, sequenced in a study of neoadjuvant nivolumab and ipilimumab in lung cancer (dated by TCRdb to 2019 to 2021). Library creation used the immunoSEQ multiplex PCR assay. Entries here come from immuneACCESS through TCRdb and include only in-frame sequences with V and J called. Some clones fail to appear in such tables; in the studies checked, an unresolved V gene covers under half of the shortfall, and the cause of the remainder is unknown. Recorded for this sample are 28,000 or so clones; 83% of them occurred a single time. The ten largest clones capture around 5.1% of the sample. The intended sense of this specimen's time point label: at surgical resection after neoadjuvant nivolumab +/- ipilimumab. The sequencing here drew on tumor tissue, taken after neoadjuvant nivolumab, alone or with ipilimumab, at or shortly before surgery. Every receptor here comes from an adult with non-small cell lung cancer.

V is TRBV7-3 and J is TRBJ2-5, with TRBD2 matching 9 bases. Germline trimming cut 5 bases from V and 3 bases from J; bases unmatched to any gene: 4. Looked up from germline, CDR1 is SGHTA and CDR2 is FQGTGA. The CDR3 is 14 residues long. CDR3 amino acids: CASSVSGGKETQYF. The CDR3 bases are TGTGCCAGCAGCGTTAGCGGGGGCAAAGAGACCCAGTACTTC.

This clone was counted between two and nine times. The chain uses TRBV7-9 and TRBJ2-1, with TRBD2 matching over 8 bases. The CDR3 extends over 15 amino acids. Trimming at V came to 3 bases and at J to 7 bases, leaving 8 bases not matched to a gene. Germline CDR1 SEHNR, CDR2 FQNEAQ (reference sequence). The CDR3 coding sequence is TGTGCCAGCAGCTTGCCGGGAGGGTCGCAAAATGAGCAGTTCTTC. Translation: CASSLPGGSQNEQFF.

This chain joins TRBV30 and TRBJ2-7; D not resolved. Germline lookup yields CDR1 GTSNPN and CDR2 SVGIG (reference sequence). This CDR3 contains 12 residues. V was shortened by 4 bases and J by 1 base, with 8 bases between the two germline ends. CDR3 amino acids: CAWKGSSYEQYF. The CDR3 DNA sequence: TGTGCCTGGAAGGGCTCTTCCTACGAGCAGTACTTC.

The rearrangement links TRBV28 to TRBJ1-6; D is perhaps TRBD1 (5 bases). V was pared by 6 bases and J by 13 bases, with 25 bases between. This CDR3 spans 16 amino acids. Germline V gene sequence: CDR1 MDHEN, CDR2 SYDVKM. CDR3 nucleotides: TGTGCCAGCAGCCCCAGCGTTACCTATAATTCAGGGCCCCTCCACTTT. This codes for CASSPSVTYNSGPLHF.

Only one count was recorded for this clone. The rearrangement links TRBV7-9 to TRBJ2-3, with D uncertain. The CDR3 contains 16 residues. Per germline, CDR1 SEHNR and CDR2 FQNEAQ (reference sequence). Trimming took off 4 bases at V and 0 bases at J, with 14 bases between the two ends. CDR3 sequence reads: CASSSDKTTSTDTQYF. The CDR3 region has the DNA TGTGCCAGCAGCTCCGACAAGACGACTAGCACAGATACGCAGTATTTT. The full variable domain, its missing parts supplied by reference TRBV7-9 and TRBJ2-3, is DTGVSQNPRHKITKRGQNVTFRCDPISEHNRLYWYRQTLGQGPEFLTYFQNEAQLEKSRLLSDRFSAERPKGSFSTLEIQRTEQGDSAMYLCASSSDKTTSTDTQYFGPGTRLTVL.

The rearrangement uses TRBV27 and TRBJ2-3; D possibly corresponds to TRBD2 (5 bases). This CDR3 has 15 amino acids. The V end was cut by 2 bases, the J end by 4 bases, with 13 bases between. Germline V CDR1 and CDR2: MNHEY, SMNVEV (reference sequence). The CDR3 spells CASSLTLVRADTQYF. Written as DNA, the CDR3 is TGTGCCAGCAGTTTAACACTAGTGAGGGCAGATACGCAGTATTTT.

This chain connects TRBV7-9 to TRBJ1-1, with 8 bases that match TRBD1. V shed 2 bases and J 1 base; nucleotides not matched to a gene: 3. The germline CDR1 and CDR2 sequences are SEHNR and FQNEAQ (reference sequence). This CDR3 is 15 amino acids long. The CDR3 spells CASSLIGQGNTEAFF. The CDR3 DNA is TGTGCCAGCAGCTTAATTGGACAGGGGAACACTGAAGCTTTCTTT. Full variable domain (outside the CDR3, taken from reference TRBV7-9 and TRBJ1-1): DTGVSQNPRHKITKRGQNVTFRCDPISEHNRLYWYRQTLGQGPEFLTYFQNEAQLEKSRLLSDRFSAERPKGSFSTLEIQRTEQGDSAMYLCASSLIGQGNTEAFFGQGTRLTVV.

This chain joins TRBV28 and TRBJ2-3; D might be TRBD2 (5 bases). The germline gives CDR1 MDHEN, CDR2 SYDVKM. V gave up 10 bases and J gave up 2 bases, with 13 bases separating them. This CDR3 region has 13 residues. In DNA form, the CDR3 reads TGTGCCACCATTCGGGATACCACAGATACGCAGTATTTT. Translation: CATIRDTTDTQYF.

CDR3 nucleotides: TGTGCCAGTAGTATAGCCCTGTATAGCAATCAGCCCCAGCATTTT. Protein sequence: CASSIALYSNQPQHF. This chain connects TRBV19 to TRBJ1-5; no definite D call. The CDR3 contains 15 residues. Deletions cut 1 base from V and 0 bases from J, with 7 bases between. Germline lookup yields CDR1 LNHDA and CDR2 SQIVND (reference sequence).

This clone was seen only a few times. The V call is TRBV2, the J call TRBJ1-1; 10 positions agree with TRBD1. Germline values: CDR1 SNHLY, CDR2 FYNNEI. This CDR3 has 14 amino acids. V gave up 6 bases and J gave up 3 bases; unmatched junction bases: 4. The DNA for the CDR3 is TGTGCCAGCAGACTGGGACAGGGGTACACTGAAGCTTTCTTT. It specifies CASRLGQGYTEAFF.

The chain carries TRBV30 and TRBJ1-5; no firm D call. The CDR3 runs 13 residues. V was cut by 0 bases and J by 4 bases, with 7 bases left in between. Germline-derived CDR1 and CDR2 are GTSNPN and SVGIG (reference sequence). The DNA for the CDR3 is TGTGCCTGGAGTGTAGAGGGAAATCAGCCCCAGCATTTT. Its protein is CAWSVEGNQPQHF.

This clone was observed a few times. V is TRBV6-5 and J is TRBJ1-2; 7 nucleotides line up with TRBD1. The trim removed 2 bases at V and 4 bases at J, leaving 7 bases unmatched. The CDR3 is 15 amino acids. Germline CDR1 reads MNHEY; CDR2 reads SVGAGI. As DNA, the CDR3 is TGTGCCAGCAGTTACGTGTCGGGACAGACCTATGGCTACACCTTC. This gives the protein CASSYVSGQTYGYTF.

The CDR3 DNA reads as TGTGCCAGCAGCTTAGAGACCCAGGGAAACAATGAGCAGTTCTTC. Translated: CASSLETQGNNEQFF. The chain combines TRBV11-3 with TRBJ2-1; D perhaps matches TRBD1 (5 bases). The V end lost 0 bases, the J end lost 5 bases, and 11 bases lay between the germline ends. The CDR3 covers 15 residues. Germline CDR1 is SGHNT and CDR2 is YENEEA. The full variable domain, with the rest looked up from reference TRBV11-3 and TRBJ2-1, is EAGVVQSPRYKIIEKKQPVAFWCNPISGHNTLYWYLQNLGQGPELLIRYENEEAVDDSQLPKDRFSAERLKGVDSTLKIQPAELGDSAVYLCASSLETQGNNEQFFGPGTRLTVL.

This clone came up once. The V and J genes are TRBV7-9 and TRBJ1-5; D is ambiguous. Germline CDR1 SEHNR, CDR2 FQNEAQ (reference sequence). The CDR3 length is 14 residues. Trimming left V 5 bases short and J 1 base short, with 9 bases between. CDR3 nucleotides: TGTGCCAGCAGCGGAGGGATAAGCAATCAGCCCCAGCATTTT. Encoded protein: CASSGGISNQPQHF.

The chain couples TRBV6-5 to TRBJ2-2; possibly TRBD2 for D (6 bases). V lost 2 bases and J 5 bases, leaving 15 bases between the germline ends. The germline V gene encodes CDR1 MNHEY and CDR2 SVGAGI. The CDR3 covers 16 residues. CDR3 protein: CASSYGSSEGTGELFF. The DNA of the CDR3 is TGTGCCAGCAGTTACGGATCTAGCGAGGGAACCGGGGAGCTGTTTTTT.

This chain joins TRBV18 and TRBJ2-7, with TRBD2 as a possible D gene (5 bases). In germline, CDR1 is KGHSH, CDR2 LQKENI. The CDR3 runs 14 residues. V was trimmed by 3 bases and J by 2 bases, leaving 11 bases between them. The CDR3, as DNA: TGTGCCAGCTCACCGGTCCCCGGGACCTACGAGCAGTACTTC. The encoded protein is CASSPVPGTYEQYF.

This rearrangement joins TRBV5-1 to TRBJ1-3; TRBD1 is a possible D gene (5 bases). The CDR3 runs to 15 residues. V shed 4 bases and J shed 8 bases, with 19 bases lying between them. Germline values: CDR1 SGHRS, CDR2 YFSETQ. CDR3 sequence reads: CASSPVHQGKDTIYF. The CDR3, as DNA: TGCGCCAGCAGCCCCGTACACCAGGGTAAAGACACCATATATTTT.

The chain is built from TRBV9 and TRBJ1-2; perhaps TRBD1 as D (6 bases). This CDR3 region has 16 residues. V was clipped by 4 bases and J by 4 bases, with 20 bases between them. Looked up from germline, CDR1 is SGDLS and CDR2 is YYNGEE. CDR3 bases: TGTGCCAGCAGCACCCTGGGGGAAACAGGGACCTATGGCTACACCTTC. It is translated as CASSTLGETGTYGYTF.

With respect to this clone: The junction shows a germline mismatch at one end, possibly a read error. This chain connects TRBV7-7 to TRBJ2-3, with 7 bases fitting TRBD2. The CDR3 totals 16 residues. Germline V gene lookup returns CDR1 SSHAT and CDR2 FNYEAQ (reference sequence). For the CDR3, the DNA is TGTGCTAGCAGCTTAGGTGCTAGCGGAGCTACAGATACGCAGTATTTT. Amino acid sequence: CASSLGASGATDTQYF.

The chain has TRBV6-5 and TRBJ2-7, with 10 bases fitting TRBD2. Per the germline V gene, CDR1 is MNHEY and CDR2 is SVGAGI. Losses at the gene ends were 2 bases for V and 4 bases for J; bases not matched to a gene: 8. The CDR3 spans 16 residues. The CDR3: CASSYQASGSQYEQYF. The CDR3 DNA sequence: TGTGCCAGCAGTTACCAGGCTAGCGGGAGTCAGTACGAGCAGTACTTC.

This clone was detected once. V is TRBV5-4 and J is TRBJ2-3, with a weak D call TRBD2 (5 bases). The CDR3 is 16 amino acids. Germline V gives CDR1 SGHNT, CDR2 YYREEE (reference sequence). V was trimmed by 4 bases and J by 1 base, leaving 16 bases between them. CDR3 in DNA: TGTGCCAGCAGCCATGGACGGATGAGGGGCACAGATACGCAGTATTTT. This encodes CASSHGRMRGTDTQYF.

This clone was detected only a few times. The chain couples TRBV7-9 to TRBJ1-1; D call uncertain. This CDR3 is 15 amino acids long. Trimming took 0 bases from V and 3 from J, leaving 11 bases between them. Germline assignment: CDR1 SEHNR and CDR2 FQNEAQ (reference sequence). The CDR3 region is CASSLAGGRHTEAFF. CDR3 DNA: TGTGCCAGCAGCTTAGCGGGTGGTCGTCACACTGAAGCTTTCTTT.

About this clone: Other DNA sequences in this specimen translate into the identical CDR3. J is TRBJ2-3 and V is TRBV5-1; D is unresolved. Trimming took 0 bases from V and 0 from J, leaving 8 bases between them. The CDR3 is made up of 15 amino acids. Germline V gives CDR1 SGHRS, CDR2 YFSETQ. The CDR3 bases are TGCGCCAGCAGCTTGGAGGGCAGAAGCACAGATACGCAGTATTTT. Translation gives CASSLEGRSTDTQYF.

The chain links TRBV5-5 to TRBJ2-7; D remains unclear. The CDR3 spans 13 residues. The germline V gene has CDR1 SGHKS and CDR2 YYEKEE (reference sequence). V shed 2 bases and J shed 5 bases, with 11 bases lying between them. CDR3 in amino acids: CASSFLEYDEQYF. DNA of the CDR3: TGTGCCAGCAGCTTCCTTGAATACGACGAGCAGTACTTC.

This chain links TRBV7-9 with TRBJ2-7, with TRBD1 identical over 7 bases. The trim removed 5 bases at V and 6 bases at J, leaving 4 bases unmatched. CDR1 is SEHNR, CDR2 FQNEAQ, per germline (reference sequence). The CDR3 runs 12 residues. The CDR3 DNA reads TGTGCCAGCAGCCGATACAGGGGCGAGCAGTACTTC. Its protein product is CASSRYRGEQYF.

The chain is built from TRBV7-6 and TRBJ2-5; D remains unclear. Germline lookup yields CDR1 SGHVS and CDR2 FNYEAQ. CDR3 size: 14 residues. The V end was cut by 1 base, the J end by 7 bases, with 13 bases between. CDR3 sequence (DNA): TGTGCCAGCAGCTTAGATGTGGAGAAGGGGACCCAGTACTTC. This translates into CASSLDVEKGTQYF.

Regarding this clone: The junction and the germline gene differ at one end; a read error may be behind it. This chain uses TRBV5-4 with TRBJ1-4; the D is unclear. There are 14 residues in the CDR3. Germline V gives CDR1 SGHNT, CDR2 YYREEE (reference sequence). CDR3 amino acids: CASSLEHTIEKLFF. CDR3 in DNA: TGTGCCAGCAGCTTGGAACATACTATTGAAAAACTGTTTTTT.

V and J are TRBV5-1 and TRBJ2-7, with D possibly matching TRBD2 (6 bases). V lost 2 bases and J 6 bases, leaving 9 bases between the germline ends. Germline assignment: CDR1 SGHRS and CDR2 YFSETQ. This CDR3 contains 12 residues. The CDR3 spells CASSFLGSEQYF. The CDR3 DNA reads TGCGCCAGCAGCTTTCTCGGGAGCGAGCAGTACTTC. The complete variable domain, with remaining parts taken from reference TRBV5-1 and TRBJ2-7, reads KAGVTQTPRYLIKTRGQQVTLSCSPISGHRSVSWYQQTPGQGLQFLFEYFSETQRNKGNFPGRFSGRQFSNSRSEMNVSTLELGDSALYLCASSFLGSEQYFGPGTRLTVT.

The chain's CDR3 is CAWSGVTGSNTGELFF. For the CDR3, the DNA is TGTGCCTGGAGTGGAGTGACAGGGTCTAACACCGGGGAGCTGTTTTTT. The rearrangement joins TRBV30 to TRBJ2-2; 7 bases align to TRBD1. Trimming removed 1 base from V and 2 bases from J; junction bases left unmatched: 7. CDR3 size: 16 residues. Per germline, CDR1 GTSNPN and CDR2 SVGIG (reference sequence). Looking up the rest from reference TRBV30 and TRBJ2-2 gives the full variable domain: SQTIHQWPATLVQPVGSPLSLECTVEGTSNPNLYWYRQAAGRGLQLLFYSVGIGQISSEVPQNLSASRPQDRQFILSSKKLLLSDSGFYLCAWSGVTGSNTGELFFGEGSRLTVL.

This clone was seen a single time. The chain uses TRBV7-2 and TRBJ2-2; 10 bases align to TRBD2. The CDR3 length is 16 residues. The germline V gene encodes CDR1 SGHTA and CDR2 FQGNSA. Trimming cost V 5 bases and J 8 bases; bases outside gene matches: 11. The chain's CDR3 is CASSLIAGGVFGELFF. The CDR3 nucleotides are TGTGCCAGCAGCCTAATAGCGGGAGGTGTCTTTGGGGAGCTGTTTTTT.

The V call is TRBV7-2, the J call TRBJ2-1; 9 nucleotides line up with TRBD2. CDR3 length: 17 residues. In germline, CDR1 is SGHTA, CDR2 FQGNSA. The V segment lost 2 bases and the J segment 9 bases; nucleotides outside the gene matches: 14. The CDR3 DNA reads TGTGCCAGCAGCTTAATATCTTTTCGCGCGGGAGGGATTGAGCAGTTCTTC. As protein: CASSLISFRAGGIEQFF.